This T cell receptor beta chain stems from a study of blood T cell repertoires in COVID-19. Per the authors' pipeline: Researchers report that nucleated cell counts were estimated from reference gene primer amplification. TCRdb's copy holds only in-frame clones and misses some; the assay was immunoSEQ multiplex PCR. V and J calls and clone size are those listed in that table; D and trimming were worked out from the DNA. The data contain about 24,000 clones, 85% to 90% of them singletons. This TCR derives from a man aged 70-80 years with COVID-19, enrolled during active disease. Sequences were obtained from peripheral blood.

The CDR3 spells CAWSVRALGNMNTEAFF. The CDR3 region has the DNA TGTGCCTGGAGTGTACGTGCGCTAGGAAACATGAACACTGAAGCTTTCTTT. The V call is TRBV30, the J call TRBJ1-1, with D unresolved. The CDR3 runs 17 residues. Germline CDR1 reads GTSNPN; CDR2 reads SVGIG (reference sequence). Deletions cut 0 bases from V and 0 bases from J, with 17 bases between.